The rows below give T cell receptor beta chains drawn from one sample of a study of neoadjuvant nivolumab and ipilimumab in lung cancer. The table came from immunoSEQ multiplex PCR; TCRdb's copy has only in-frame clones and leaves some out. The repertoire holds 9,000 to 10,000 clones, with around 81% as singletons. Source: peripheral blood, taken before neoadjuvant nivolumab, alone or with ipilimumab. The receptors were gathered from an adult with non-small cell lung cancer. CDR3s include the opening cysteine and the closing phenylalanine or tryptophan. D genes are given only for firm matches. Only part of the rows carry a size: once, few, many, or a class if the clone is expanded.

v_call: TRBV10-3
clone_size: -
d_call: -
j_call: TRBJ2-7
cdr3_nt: TGTGCCACCCCCGAGACTAGAAGGAGGTACGAGCAGTACTTC
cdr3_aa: CATPETRRRYEQYF

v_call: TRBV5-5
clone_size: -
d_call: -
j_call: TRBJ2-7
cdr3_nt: TGTGCCAGCAGCCCCTCTCGGACTGCGGCCTACGAGCAGTACTTC
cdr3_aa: CASSPSRTAAYEQYF

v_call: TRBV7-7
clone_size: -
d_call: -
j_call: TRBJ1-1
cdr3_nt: TGTGCCAGCAGCCGAGACTCGAACACTGAAGCTTTCTTT
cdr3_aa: CASSRDSNTEAFF

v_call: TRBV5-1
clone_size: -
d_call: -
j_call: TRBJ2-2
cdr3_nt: TGCGCCAGCACCCGGGGTAGTCCGAACACCGGGAGCGGGGAGCTGTTTTTT
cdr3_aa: CASTRGSPNTGSGELFF

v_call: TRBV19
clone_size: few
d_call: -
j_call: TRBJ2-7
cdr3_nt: TGTGCCAGTTCCTACGGGGCTCAAGGAGGGTACGAGCAGTACTTC
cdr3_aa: CASSYGAQGGYEQYF

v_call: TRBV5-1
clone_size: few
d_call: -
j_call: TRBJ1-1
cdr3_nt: TGCGCCAGTGGGGGGGGCAGCACTGAAGCTTTCTTT
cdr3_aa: CASGGGSTEAFF

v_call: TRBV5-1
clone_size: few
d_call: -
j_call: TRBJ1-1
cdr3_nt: TGCGCCAGCAGCTTGGTTGGTAGGAACACTGAAGCTTTCTTT
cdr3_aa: CASSLVGRNTEAFF

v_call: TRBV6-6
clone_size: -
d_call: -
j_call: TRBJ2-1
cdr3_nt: TGTGCCAGCAGTTATGGAGGGGCCGCAGGCAATGAGCAGTTCTTC
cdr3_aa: CASSYGGAAGNEQFF

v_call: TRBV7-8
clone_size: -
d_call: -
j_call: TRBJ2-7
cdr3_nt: TGTGCCAGCAGCTTAGCCGGGATCTACGAGCAGTACTTC
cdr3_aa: CASSLAGIYEQYF

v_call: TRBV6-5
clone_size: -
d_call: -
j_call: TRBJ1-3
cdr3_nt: TGTGCCAGCAGTTACGAGAATGGAAACACCATATATTTT
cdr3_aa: CASSYENGNTIYF

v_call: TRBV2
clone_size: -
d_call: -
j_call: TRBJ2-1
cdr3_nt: TGTGCCAGCAGTGAAGGAGTAGCGACCTACAATGAGCAGTTCTTC
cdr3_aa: CASSEGVATYNEQFF

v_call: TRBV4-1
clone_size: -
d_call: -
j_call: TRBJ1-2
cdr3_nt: TGCGCCAGCAGCCAAGAGGTGACCCGGAACTATGGCTACACCTTC
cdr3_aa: CASSQEVTRNYGYTF

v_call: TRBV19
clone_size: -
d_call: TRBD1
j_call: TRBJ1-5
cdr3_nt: TGTGCCAGTAGTATAAACAGGGGGTCGGACCAGCCCCAGCATTTT
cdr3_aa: CASSINRGSDQPQHF

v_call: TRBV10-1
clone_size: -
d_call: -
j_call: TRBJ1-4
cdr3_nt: TGCGCCAGCAGTGATGCGGGGGCAACTAATGAAAAACTGTTTTTT
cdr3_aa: CASSDAGATNEKLFF

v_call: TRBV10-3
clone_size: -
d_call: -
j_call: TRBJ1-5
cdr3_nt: TGTGCCATCAGTGTGGCAGATCAGCCCCAGCATTTT
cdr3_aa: CAISVADQPQHF

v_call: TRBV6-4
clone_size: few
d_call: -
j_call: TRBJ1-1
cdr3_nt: TGTGCCAGCAGGGCCACCGAGAACACTGAAGCTTTCTTT
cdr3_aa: CASRATENTEAFF